This T cell receptor beta chain was profiled in a study of beta chain features in type 1 diabetes. Study-level points and caveats: Among all four CD4+ subsets, Type 1 diabetes patients had TCRB CDR3s that were moderately but significantly shorter. PCR might favor shorter templates, equally in patients and controls. Type 1 diabetes patients had fewer VDJ junction insertions and more deletions.

All of the isolated RNA was reverse transcribed, so expressed TCRB transcripts were sequenced. Naive, central memory and regulatory T cell samples averaged around 3.5 million immunoSEQ reads each. The protocol was immunoSEQ multiplex PCR, while the TCRdb copy is restricted to in-frame clones and leaves out a portion. The repertoire includes around 250,000 clones, 25% to 35% of them detected once, and about 3.9% sits in the top ten. The CDR3 covers 15 residues. With 5 bases clipped from V and 0 bases from J, the junction kept 4 bases outside the gene matches. In germline, CDR1 is MDHEN, CDR2 SYDVKM. This clone has ten or more counts. Its antigen remains unidentified.

The sequence came from a young man in good health. Sample: central memory CD4+ T cells from blood. This chain connects TRBV28 to TRBJ2-3, with TRBD2 identical over 8 bases. The CDR3 DNA follows: TGTGCCAGCAGTAGAGCGGGGGAAAGCACAGATACGCAGTATTTT. Its translation is CASSRAGESTDTQYF.